This section outlines one TCR beta chain sequence together with its context. Per the study methods: Nucleated cell counts were estimated from reference gene primer amplification. Data came from immunoSEQ multiplex PCR; TCRdb stores just in-frame clones and leaves some out. From that table come the V and J calls and clone size; the DNA was used to work out D and trimming. The profile covers about 240,000 clones, with approximately 80% appearing a single time and approximately 9.4% taken by the ten largest. The data stem from a study of blood T cell repertoires in COVID-19. This CDR3 is built from 15 residues. Germline values: CDR1 SEHNR, CDR2 FQNEAQ (reference sequence). With V trimmed by 5 bases and J by 2 bases, 7 bases remained unmatched.

Sample: peripheral blood. The chain employs TRBV7-9 and TRBJ2-5; 8 nucleotides line up with TRBD2. The sequence came from a woman over 75 with acute or convalescent COVID-19. The CDR3 sequence is CASSPTRGGQETQYF. The CDR3 DNA follows: TGTGCCAGCAGCCCTACTCGGGGGGGGCAAGAGACCCAGTACTTC.